The T cell receptor (beta chain) described here comes from a study of cytomegalovirus exposure and HLA in healthy donors. A word on this clone: Its antigen remains unidentified.

Study conclusions and caveats: Most TCR sequences showed up rarely, but some public TCRs showed up in many donors. One variant, a missense change in DCLRE1C, was linked in a later analysis to TCR beta V- and J-gene trimming.

Use of 60 Vbeta and 13 Jbeta primers characterized the PCR. Under the authors' procedure: As a later analysis found, there were 70 million to 90 million unique TCR beta chains, of which roughly 11 million were shared. Clones were sequenced by immunoSEQ multiplex PCR, and TCRdb holds only the in-frame ones, with some missing. That table furnishes V, J and clone size, whereas the DNA furnished D and trimming. The top ten hold 3% to 3.5% of the sample, which has 75,000 to 100,000 clones, about 80% seen once. Sequenced material: PBMCs. The sequence came from a man in his forties in good health and CMV-seronegative.

The CDR3 spells CASSLFAGRGYEQYF. In nucleotides, the CDR3 is TGTGCCAGCAGTTTATTCGCGGGACGGGGCTACGAGCAGTACTTC. The V gene is TRBV27, the J gene TRBJ2-7; a possible D gene is TRBD2 (6 bases). V was cut by 1 base and J by 3 bases, with 13 bases left in between. The CDR3 extends over 15 amino acids. Germline CDR1 is MNHEY and CDR2 is SMNVEV (reference sequence).